This T cell receptor beta chain was captured by sequencing in a study of blood T cell repertoires in COVID-19. The wider study: T cells, B-cell-depleted T cells, or PBMCs supplied cDNA or gDNA.

Source study methods: Scientists estimated how many nucleated cells there were by amplifying reference gene primers. Sequencing was performed with immunoSEQ multiplex PCR; in TCRdb, only in-frame clones are kept and a portion is missing. V, J and clone size derive from that table, while D and trimming were established from the DNA sequence. Of approximately 150,000 clones in the sample, roughly 80% were seen once. The CDR3 covers 16 residues. Germline V gene lookup returns CDR1 SGHRS and CDR2 YFSETQ. V lost 0 bases, J lost 2 bases, and 4 bases stayed unmatched. The rearrangement links TRBV5-1 to TRBJ2-7, with 11 bases fitting TRBD2. Specimen: PBMCs or T cells enriched from blood (not recorded which). The source is a woman between 40 and 55 years old who had recovered from COVID-19. CDR3 in amino acids: CASSLVGTSGTYEQYF. The CDR3, as DNA: TGCGCCAGCAGCTTGGTGGGGACTAGCGGTACCTACGAGCAGTACTTC.